Listed below are T cell receptor beta chains from one sample, sequenced in a study of T cells in Graves' hyperthyroidism and ophthalmopathy. MiXCR was run by TCRdb on the multiplex PCR reads, yielding one entry per CDR3 protein. The profile shows under 550,000 distinct CDR3 sequences, about 20% of them singletons. Sequenced sample: blood. The receptors here all came from a man aged 35 to 55 with Graves' ophthalmopathy. CDR3s include the opening cysteine and the closing phenylalanine or tryptophan. Each record gives: clone size, D gene, V gene, J gene, CDR3 protein, CDR3 DNA. A D gene is named only where the DNA matches it firmly. For some rows the clone size is stated as once, few or many, or as a class when expanded; others skip it.

many,.,TRBV11-2,TRBJ2-7,CASSLMNEQYF,TGTGCCAGCAGCTTAATGAACGAGCAGTACTTC
.,TRBD2,TRBV10-3,TRBJ2-5,CAISSGTSGPQETQYF,TGTGCCATCAGTTCCGGGACTAGCGGCCCCCAAGAGACCCAGTACTTC
many,TRBD2,TRBV7-2,TRBJ2-3,CASSLRPSGRGFGTDTQYF,TGTGCCAGCAGCTTGCGTCCTAGCGGGAGGGGGTTCGGCACAGATACGCAGTATTTT
.,TRBD1,TRBV6-1,TRBJ2-2,CASSRTGGLGELFF,TGTGCCAGCAGTAGGACAGGGGGTCTCGGGGAGCTGTTTTTT
many,TRBD2,TRBV20-1,TRBJ2-1,CSAREVGRLAAYNEQFF,TGCAGTGCTAGAGAAGTGGGAAGACTAGCGGCCTACAATGAGCAGTTCTTC
.,.,TRBV5-1,TRBJ1-3,CARIRTASSGNTIYF,TGCGCCAGGATAAGGACAGCGAGCTCTGGAAACACCATATATTTT
few,.,TRBV7-2,TRBJ1-5,CASSFRASNQPQHF,TGTGCCAGCAGCTTTAGGGCTAGCAATCAGCCCCAGCATTTT
.,.,TRBV12-5,TRBJ2-5,CASGWSSEETQYF,TGTGCTAGTGGTTGGAGCAGTGAAGAGACCCAGTACTTC
.,TRBD1,TRBV6-1,TRBJ2-1,CASSAIRQGYNEQFF,TGTGCCAGCAGTGCAATTCGACAGGGATACAATGAGCAGTTCTTC
.,.,TRBV12-3/TRBV12-4,TRBJ1-2,CASSPDPFVGYTF,TGTGCCAGCAGTCCGGACCCCTTCGTTGGCTACACCTTC
few,.,TRBV7-6,TRBJ1-1,CASSLGQLAEAFF,TGTGCCAGCAGCTTAGGACAGCTCGCTGAAGCTTTCTTT
.,TRBD1,TRBV30,TRBJ1-2,CAWRSPGQGAGGYTF,TGTGCCTGGAGGTCTCCGGGACAGGGGGCGGGGGGCTACACCTTC
few,TRBD2,TRBV13,TRBJ2-7,CASSHEGTSDSEQYF,TGTGCCAGCAGCCATGAAGGGACTAGCGATAGCGAGCAGTACTTC
.,.,TRBV20-1,TRBJ1-1,CSARDPGSRPGNTEAFF,TGCAGTGCTAGAGATCCAGGATCCCGCCCGGGGAACACTGAAGCTTTCTTT
many,.,TRBV2,TRBJ1-3,CASSEGAGVGNTIYF,TGTGCCAGCAGTGAAGGGGCAGGGGTCGGAAACACCATATATTTT
many,.,TRBV27,TRBJ2-7,CASSSPTHRAEQYF,TGTGCCAGCAGTTCGCCCACTCACAGGGCCGAGCAGTACTTC
many,.,TRBV30,TRBJ1-1,CAWSVPRTEAFF,TGTGCCTGGAGTGTACCCAGGACTGAAGCTTTCTTT
many,.,TRBV18,TRBJ2-7,CASSQGQFSYEQYF,TGTGCCAGCTCACAGGGGCAGTTCTCCTACGAGCAGTACTTC
few,.,TRBV30,TRBJ2-3,CAWNPVYPPFSRGDTQYF,TGTGCCTGGAACCCAGTGTATCCCCCCTTTTCTCGGGGGGATACGCAGTATTTT
many,TRBD1,TRBV11-2,TRBJ1-1,CASSLGLGQGTEAFF,TGTGCCAGCAGCTTAGGGTTGGGACAGGGCACTGAAGCTTTCTTT